This T cell receptor (beta chain) emerged from a study of CD8 T cells in Susac syndrome. On the study more broadly: Active disease was present in about six of the sequenced Susac syndrome patients, and remission in under 10.

The CDR3 is made up of 12 amino acids. Germline lookup yields CDR1 LNHDA and CDR2 SQIVND (reference sequence). Deletions cut 3 bases from V and 7 bases from J, with 7 bases between. It was with random hexamers that 0.5 to 1 ug RNA was reverse transcribed. A multiplex approach, immunoSEQ multiplex PCR, amplified TCR beta CDR3 across 54 Vbeta and 13 Jbeta. TCRdb reprocessed the immunoSEQ multiplex PCR reads via MiXCR and lists one record per CDR3 protein. The data show about 190,000 distinct CDR3 sequences, roughly 91% seen once. The chain couples TRBV19 to TRBJ1-5; D gene ambiguous. Input material: CD4+ T cells from PBMCs. The source of this sequence is a human donor with Susac syndrome. CDR3 in DNA: TGTGCCAGTAGTATCGATTTCCAGCCCCAGCATTTT. Translated, it gives CASSIDFQPQHF.